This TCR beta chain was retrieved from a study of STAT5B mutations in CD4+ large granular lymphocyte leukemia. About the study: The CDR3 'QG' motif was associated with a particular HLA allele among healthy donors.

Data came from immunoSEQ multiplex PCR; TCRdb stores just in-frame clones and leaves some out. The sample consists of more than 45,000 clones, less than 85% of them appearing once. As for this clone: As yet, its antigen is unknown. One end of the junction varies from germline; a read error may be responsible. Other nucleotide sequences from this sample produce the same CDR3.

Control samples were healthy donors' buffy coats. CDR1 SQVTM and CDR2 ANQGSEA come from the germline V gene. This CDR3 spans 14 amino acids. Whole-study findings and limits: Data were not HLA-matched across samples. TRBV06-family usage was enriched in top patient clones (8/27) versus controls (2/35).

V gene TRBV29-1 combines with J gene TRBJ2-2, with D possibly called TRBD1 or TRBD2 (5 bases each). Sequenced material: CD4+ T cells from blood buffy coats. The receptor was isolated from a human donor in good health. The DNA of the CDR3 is TGTAGCGTTCTGGGACCATTAAACACCGGGGAGCTGTTTTTT. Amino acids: CSVLGPLNTGELFF.